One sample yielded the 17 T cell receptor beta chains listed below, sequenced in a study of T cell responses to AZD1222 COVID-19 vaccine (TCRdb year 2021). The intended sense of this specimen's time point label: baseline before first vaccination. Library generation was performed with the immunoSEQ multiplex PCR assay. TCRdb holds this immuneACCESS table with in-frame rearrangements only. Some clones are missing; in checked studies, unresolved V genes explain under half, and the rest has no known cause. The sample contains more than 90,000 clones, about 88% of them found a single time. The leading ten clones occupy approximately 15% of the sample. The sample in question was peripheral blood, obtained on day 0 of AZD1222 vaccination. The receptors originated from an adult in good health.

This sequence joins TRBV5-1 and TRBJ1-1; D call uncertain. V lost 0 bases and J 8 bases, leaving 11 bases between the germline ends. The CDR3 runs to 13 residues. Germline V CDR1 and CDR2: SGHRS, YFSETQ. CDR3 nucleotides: TGCGCCAGCAGCTTGGCCCTAGACGGGGAAGCTTTCTTT. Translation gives CASSLALDGEAFF.

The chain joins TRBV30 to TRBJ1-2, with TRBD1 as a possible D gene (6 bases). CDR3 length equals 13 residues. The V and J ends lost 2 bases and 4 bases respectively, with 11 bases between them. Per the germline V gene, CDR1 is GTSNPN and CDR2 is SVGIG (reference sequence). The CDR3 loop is CAWSPDSFYGYTF. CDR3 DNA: TGTGCCTGGAGTCCGGACAGTTTCTATGGCTACACCTTC. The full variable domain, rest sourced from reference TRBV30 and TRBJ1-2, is SQTIHQWPATLVQPVGSPLSLECTVEGTSNPNLYWYRQAAGRGLQLLFYSVGIGQISSEVPQNLSASRPQDRQFILSSKKLLLSDSGFYLCAWSPDSFYGYTFGSGTRLTVV.

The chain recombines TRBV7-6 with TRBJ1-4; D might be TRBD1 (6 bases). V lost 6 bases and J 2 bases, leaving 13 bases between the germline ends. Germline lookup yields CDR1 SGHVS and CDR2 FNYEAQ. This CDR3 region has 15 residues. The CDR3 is CASSKGQLTNEKLFF. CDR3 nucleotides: TGTGCCAGCAGTAAAGGACAGTTGACTAATGAAAAACTGTTTTTT.

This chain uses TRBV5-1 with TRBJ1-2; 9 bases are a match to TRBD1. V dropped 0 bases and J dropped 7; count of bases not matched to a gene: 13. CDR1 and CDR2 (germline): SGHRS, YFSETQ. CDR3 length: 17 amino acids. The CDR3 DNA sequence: TGCGCCAGCAGCTTGGGTCTCTCGACAGGGGGAGCGAGTGGCTACACCTTC. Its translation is CASSLGLSTGGASGYTF.

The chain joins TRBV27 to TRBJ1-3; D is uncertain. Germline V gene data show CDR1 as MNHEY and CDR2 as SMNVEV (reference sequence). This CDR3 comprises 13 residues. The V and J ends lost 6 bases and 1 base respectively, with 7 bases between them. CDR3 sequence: CASRTTSGNTIYF. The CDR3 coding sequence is TGTGCCAGCAGAACTACTTCTGGAAACACCATATATTTT.

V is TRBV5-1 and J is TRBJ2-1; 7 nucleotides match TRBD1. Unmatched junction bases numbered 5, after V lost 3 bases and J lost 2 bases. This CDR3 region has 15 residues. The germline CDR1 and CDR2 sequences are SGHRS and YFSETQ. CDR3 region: CASSSDRDAYNEQFF. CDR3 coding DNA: TGCGCCAGCAGCTCCGACAGGGACGCCTACAATGAGCAGTTCTTC.

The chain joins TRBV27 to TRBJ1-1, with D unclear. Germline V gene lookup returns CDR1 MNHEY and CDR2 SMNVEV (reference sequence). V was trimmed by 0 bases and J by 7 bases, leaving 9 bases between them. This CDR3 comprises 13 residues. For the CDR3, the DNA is TGTGCCAGCAGTTTATCAAACACAGTTGAAGCTTTCTTT. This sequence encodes CASSLSNTVEAFF.

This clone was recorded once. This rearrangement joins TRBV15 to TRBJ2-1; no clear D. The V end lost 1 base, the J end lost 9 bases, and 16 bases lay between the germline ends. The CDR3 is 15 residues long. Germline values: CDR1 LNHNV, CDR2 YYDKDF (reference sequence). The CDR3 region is CATSRVTDSGGEQFF. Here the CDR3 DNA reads TGTGCCACCAGCAGAGTGACCGATTCGGGCGGTGAGCAGTTCTTC.

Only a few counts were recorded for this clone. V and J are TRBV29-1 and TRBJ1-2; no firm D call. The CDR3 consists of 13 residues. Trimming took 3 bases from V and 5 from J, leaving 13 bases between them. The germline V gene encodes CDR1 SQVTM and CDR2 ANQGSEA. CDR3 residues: CSVDRSQTYGYTF. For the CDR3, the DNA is TGCAGCGTTGACCGGAGTCAGACTTATGGCTACACCTTC.

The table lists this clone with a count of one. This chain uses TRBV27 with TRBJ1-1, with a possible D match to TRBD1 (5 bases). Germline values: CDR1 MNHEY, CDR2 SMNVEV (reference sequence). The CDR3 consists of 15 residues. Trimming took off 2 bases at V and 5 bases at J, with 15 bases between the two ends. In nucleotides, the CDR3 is TGTGCCAGCAGTTTACGAGGGGCCTCGGGGACTGAAGCTTTCTTT. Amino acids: CASSLRGASGTEAFF.

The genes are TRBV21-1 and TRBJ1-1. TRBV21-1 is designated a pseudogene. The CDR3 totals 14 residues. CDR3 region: CASSKRRLNTEAFF. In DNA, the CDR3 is TGTGCCAGCAGCAAACGTAGGTTGAACACTGAAGCTTTCTTT.

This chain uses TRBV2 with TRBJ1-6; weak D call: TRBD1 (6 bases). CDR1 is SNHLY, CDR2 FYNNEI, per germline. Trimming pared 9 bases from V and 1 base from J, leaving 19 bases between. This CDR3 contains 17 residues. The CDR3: CASRLGAGASYNSPLHF. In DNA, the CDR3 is TGTGCCAGTAGACTAGGGGCAGGGGCATCCTATAATTCACCCCTCCACTTT.

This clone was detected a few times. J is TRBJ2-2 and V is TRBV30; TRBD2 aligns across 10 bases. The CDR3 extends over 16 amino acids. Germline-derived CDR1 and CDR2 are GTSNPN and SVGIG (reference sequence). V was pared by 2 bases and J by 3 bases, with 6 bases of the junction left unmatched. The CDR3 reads CAWSIWLAGDTGELFF. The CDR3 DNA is TGTGCCTGGAGTATTTGGCTAGCGGGAGACACCGGGGAGCTGTTTTTT.

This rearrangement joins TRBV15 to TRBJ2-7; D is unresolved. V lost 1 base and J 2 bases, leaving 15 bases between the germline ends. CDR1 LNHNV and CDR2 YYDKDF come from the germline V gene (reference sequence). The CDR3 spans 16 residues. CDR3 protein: CATSRVPQRITYEQYF. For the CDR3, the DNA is TGTGCCACCAGCAGAGTACCGCAGCGAATCACCTACGAGCAGTACTTC.

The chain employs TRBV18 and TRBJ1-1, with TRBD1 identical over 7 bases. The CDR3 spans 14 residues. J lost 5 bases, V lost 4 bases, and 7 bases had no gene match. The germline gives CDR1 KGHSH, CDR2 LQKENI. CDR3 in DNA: TGTGCCAGCTCACAGTTAGGGGGCGGGACTGAAGCTTTCTTT. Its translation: CASSQLGGGTEAFF. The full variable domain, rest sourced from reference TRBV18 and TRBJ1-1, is NAGVMQNPRHLVRRRGQEARLRCSPMKGHSHVYWYRQLPEEGLKFMVYLQKENIIDESGMPKERFSAEFPKEGPSILRIQQVVRGDSAAYFCASSQLGGGTEAFFGQGTRLTVV.

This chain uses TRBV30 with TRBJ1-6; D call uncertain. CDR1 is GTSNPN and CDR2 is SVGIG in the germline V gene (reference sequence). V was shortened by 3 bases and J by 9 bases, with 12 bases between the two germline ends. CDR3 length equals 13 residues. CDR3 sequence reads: CAWSLAGSSPLHF. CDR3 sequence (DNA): TGTGCCTGGAGCCTCGCCGGGTCTTCACCCCTCCACTTT.

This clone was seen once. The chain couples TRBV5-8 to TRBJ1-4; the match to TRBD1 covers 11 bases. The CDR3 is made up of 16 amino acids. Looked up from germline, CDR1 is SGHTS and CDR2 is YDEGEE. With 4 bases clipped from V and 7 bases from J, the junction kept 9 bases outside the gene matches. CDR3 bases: TGTGCCAGCAGCCTGGGGACAGGGGGAAGTGGTGAAAAACTGTTTTTT. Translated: CASSLGTGGSGEKLFF.